Below are 4 T cell receptor beta chains sequenced from a single sample in a study of T cells after yellow fever vaccination (dated by TCRdb to between 2017 and 2020). The receptor library was made with 5' RACE. Sequenced on an Illumina HiSeq 2500. TCRdb applied fastp at Q25 and MiXCR to the public reads, then kept only in-frame beta chains. Rows matching on CDR3 protein sequence are summarized as one entry with the most common DNA and genes. The table for this sample lists about 260,000 distinct CDR3 sequences; about an eighth of them were counted only once. 0.4% to 0.65% of the sample is in the top ten clones. The sample's treatment or condition label, decoded: live attenuated yellow fever vaccine strain. The sequencing here drew on CD4+ T cells sorted from PBMCs, taken 45 days after the yellow fever booster vaccination. Receptors originate from a man aged 30 to 45 who received the YFV17D yellow fever vaccine.

This clonotype has only a few counts. CDR3 in DNA: TGTGCCAGCAGCGTCAAGACTAGCGGGAGAGTTGATGAGCAGTTCTTC. It codes for CASSVKTSGRVDEQFF. The gene calls are TRBV7-9 and TRBJ2-1; 12 bases line up with TRBD2. The CDR3 covers 16 residues. Germline loops: CDR1 SEHNR, CDR2 FQNEAQ (reference sequence). The V and J ends lost 5 bases and 8 bases, in that order; junction bases with no gene match: 10.

V and J are TRBV7-2 and TRBJ2-5; D not resolved. The ends were cut back, 6 bases at V and 4 bases at J, with 6 bases in the middle. The germline V gene has CDR1 SGHTA and CDR2 FQGNSA. There are 11 residues in the CDR3. CDR3 amino acids: CASRRLETQYF. For the CDR3, the DNA is TGTGCCAGCAGGCGTTTAGAGACCCAGTACTTC. Variable domain in full (rest from reference TRBV7-2 and TRBJ2-5): GAGVSQSPSNKVTEKGKDVELRCDPISGHTALYWYRQSLGQGLEFLIYFQGNSAPDKSGLPSDRFSAERTGGSVSTLTIQRTQQEDSAVYLCASRRLETQYFGPGTRLLVL.

The rearrangement joins TRBV10-2 to TRBJ2-2; a weak D match, TRBD1 (5 bases). The V and J ends lost 7 bases and 5 bases respectively, with 14 bases between them. The CDR3 is made up of 14 amino acids. Germline V gene lookup returns CDR1 WSHSY and CDR2 SAAADI. CDR3 sequence: CASTEQASTGELFF. CDR3 in DNA: TGCGCCAGCACTGAACAGGCGTCAACCGGGGAGCTGTTTTTT.

This chain links TRBV5-1 with TRBJ2-6; D is undetermined. CDR1 and CDR2 (germline): SGHRS, YFSETQ. The CDR3 has 16 amino acids. Trimming took off 4 bases at V and 4 bases at J, with 15 bases between the two ends. CDR3: CASSHKTAVGANVLTF. CDR3 nucleotide sequence: TGCGCCAGCAGCCACAAAACAGCCGTCGGGGCCAACGTCCTGACTTTC.